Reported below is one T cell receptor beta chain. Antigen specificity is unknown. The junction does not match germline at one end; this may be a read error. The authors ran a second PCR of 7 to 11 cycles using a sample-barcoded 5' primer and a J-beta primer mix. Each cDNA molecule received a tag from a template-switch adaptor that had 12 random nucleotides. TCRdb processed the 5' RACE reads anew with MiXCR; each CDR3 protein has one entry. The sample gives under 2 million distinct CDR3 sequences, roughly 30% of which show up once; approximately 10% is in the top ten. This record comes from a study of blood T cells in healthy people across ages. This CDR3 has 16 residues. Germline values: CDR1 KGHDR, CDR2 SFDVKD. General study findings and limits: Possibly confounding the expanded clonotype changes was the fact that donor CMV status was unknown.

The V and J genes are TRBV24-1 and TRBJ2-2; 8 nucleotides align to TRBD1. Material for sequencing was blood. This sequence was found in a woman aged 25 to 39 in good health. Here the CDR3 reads CATSDSRTGNTGERFF. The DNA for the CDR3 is TGTGCCACCAGTGACTCCAGGACAGGGAACACCGGGGAGCGGTTTTTT.